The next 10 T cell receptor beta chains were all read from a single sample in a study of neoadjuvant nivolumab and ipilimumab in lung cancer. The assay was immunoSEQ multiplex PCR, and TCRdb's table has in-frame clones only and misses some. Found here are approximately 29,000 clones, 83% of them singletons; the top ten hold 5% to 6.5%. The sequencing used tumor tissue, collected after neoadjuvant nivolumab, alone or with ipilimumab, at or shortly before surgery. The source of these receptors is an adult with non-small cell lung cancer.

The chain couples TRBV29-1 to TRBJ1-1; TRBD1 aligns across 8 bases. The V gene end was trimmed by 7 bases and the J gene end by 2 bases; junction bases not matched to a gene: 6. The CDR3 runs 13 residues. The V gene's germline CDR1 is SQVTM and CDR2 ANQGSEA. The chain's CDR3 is CSAPGGYNTEAFF. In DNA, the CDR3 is TGCAGCGCCCCAGGGGGCTACAACACTGAAGCTTTCTTT.

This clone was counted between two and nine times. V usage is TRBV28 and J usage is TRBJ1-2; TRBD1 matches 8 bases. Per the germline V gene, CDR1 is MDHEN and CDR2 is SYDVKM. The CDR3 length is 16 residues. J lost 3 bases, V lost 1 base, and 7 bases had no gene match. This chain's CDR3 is CASSLSGTGNHYGYTF. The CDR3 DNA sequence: TGTGCCAGCAGTTTATCCGGGACAGGTAACCACTATGGCTACACCTTC.

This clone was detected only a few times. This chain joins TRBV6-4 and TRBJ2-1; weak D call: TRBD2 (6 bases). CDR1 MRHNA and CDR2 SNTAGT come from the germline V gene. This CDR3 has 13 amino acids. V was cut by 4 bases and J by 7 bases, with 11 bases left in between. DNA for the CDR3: TGTGCCAGCAGTGCGGGGGATTTGAATGAGCAGTTCTTC. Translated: CASSAGDLNEQFF.

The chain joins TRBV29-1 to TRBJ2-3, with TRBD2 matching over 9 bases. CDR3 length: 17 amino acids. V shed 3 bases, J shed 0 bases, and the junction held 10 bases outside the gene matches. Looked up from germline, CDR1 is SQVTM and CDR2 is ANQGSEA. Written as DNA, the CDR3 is TGCAGCGTTGAGGGCGTGACTAGCGGAGTTAGCACAGATACGCAGTATTTT. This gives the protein CSVEGVTSGVSTDTQYF.

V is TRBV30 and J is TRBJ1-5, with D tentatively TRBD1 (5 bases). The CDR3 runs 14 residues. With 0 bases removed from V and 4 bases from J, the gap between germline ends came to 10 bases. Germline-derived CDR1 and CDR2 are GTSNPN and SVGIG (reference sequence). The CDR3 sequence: CAWSVQGGNQPQHF. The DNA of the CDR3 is TGTGCCTGGAGTGTTCAGGGCGGTAATCAGCCCCAGCATTTT.

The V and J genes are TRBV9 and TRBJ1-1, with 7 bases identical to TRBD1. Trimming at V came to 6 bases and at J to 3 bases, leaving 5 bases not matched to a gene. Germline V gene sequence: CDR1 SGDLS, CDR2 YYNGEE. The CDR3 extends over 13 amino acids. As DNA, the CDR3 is TGTGCCAGCAACACCGGGACAGACACTGAAGCTTTCTTT. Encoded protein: CASNTGTDTEAFF.

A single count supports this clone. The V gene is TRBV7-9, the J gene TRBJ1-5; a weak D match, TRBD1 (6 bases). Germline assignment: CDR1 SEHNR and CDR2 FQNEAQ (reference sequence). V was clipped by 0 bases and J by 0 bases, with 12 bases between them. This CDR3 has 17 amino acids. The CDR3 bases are TGTGCCAGCAGCTTAGCGTCGGGCAGGGGTAGCAATCAGCCCCAGCATTTT. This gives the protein CASSLASGRGSNQPQHF.

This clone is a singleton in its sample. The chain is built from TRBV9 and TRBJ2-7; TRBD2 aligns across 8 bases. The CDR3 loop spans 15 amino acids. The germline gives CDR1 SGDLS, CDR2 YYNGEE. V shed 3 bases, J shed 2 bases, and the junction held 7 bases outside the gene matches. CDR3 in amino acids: CASSGGAGVTYEQYF. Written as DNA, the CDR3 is TGTGCCAGCAGCGGGGGAGCGGGAGTTACCTACGAGCAGTACTTC.

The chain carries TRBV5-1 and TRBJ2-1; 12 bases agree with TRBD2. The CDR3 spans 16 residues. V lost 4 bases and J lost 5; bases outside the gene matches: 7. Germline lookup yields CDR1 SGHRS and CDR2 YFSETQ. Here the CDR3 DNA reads TGCGCCAGCAGCACCCAACTAGCGGGAGGTGACAATGAGCAGTTCTTC. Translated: CASSTQLAGGDNEQFF.

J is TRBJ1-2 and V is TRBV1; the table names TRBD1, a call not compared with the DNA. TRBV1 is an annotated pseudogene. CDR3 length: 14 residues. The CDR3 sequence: CTSSPTNRVDGYTF. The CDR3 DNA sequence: TGCACCAGCAGCCCAACAAACAGGGTAGATGGCTACACCTTC.